This T cell receptor (beta chain) was retrieved from a study of beta chain features in type 1 diabetes. The investigators reverse transcribed all of the isolated RNA, so they sequenced expressed TCRB transcripts. Here immunoSEQ multiplex PCR was the method, and the copy in TCRdb shows in-frame clones only, minus some. This table holds 300,000 to 450,000 clones, about 19% found once. Details on this clone: Its target is unknown.

Study-level points and caveats: Insertions were fewer and deletions more numerous at VDJ junctions in type 1 diabetes patients. For patients and controls alike, PCR might favor shorter templates to the same degree.

Trimming took 4 bases from V and 2 from J, leaving 18 bases between them. In germline, CDR1 is SGHRS, CDR2 YFSETQ. CDR3 length: 16 residues. Sequenced input: naive CD4+ T cells from blood. This receptor was taken from a woman aged 18-29 years in good health. The chain is built from TRBV5-1 and TRBJ1-1; D is possibly TRBD1 (6 bases). In nucleotides, the CDR3 is TGCGCCAGCAGCCCAGGCACAGGGACCGTTAACACTGAAGCTTTCTTT. Translated, it gives CASSPGTGTVNTEAFF. Based on the CDR3 plus reference TRBV5-1 and TRBJ1-1, the full variable domain is KAGVTQTPRYLIKTRGQQVTLSCSPISGHRSVSWYQQTPGQGLQFLFEYFSETQRNKGNFPGRFSGRQFSNSRSEMNVSTLELGDSALYLCASSPGTGTVNTEAFFGQGTRLTVV.